These 10 T cell receptor beta chains originate from one sample sequenced in a study of T cell changes during pregnancy in multiple sclerosis. Generated by immunoSEQ multiplex PCR, the TCRdb table keeps only in-frame clones and is missing some. This table has 90,000 to 120,000 clones, 90% to 95% appearing once. The material sequenced was peripheral blood, taken before pregnancy. These receptors originate from a female donor with multiple sclerosis, enrolled in a pregnancy study.

The chain recombines TRBV18 with TRBJ1-2; the match to TRBD1 covers 8 bases. The trim removed 3 bases at V and 5 bases at J, leaving 8 bases unmatched. This CDR3 contains 15 residues. Germline V gene data show CDR1 as KGHSH and CDR2 as LQKENI. CDR3 loop: CASSPLDRVEYGYTF. CDR3 coding DNA: TGTGCCAGCTCACCCTTGGACAGGGTCGAATATGGCTACACCTTC.

The chain's CDR3 is CASSYSRGTDTQYF. The CDR3 bases are TGTGCCAGCAGTTACTCAAGAGGCACAGATACGCAGTATTTT. The V call is TRBV6-5, the J call TRBJ2-3, with D unclear. Germline assignment: CDR1 MNHEY and CDR2 SVGAGI. The V end was cut by 0 bases, the J end by 1 base, with 5 bases between. The length of the CDR3 is 14 residues.

This chain joins TRBV28 and TRBJ1-3; D gene ambiguous. CDR3 length: 14 residues. CDR1 and CDR2 from the germline V gene are MDHEN and SYDVKM. V lost 6 bases to trimming and J lost 4 bases, with 13 bases between them. This chain's CDR3 is CASSFNTRGNTIYF. The CDR3 DNA is TGTGCCAGCAGCTTTAATACTCGGGGAAACACCATATATTTT.

This chain links TRBV18 with TRBJ1-4; D gene ambiguous. V was trimmed by 2 bases and J by 2 bases, leaving 9 bases between them. This CDR3 region has 15 residues. The germline gives CDR1 KGHSH, CDR2 LQKENI. CDR3 in DNA: TGTGCCAGCTCACCAGGGTCAGGCACTAATGAAAAACTGTTTTTT. Its protein product is CASSPGSGTNEKLFF. The whole variable domain, filled in from reference TRBV18 and TRBJ1-4, reads NAGVMQNPRHLVRRRGQEARLRCSPMKGHSHVYWYRQLPEEGLKFMVYLQKENIIDESGMPKERFSAEFPKEGPSILRIQQVVRGDSAAYFCASSPGSGTNEKLFFGSGTQLSVL.

This clone was found a few times. The J gene is TRBJ2-2, the V gene TRBV7-9; 8 bases map to TRBD1. With 4 bases clipped from V and 3 bases from J, the junction kept 7 bases outside the gene matches. The CDR3 is 16 amino acids. The germline gives CDR1 SEHNR, CDR2 FQNEAQ (reference sequence). The CDR3: CASSSGQGFYTGELFF. For the CDR3, the DNA is TGTGCCAGCAGCTCTGGACAGGGATTTTACACCGGGGAGCTGTTTTTT.

The DNA for the CDR3 is TGTGCCAGCACCGCCATACGACTCCCGAACACTGAAGCTTTCTTT. Amino acid sequence: CASTAIRLPNTEAFF. The J gene is TRBJ1-1, the V gene TRBV14; D is uncertain. V was shortened by 7 bases and J by 1 base, with 16 bases between the two germline ends. The CDR3 runs to 15 residues. CDR1 and CDR2 (germline): SGHDN, FVKESK.

The V call is TRBV5-7, the J call TRBJ1-5; D is unresolved. TRBV5-7 is filed as an ORF, its function uncertain. The CDR3 has 15 amino acids. V lost 0 bases to trimming and J lost 2 bases, with 9 bases between them. In DNA, the CDR3 is TGTGCCAGCAGCTTGGACTTGAAAGGCAATCAGCCCCAGCATTTT. This codes for CASSLDLKGNQPQHF.

The chain carries TRBV4-2 and TRBJ1-5; no firm D call. This CDR3 contains 15 residues. Per germline, CDR1 LGHNA and CDR2 YNFKEQ. Trimming removed 3 bases at V and 1 base at J, with 10 bases between. The CDR3 nucleotides read TGTGCCAGCAGCCATCGGACGGGAAGCAATCAGCCCCAGCATTTT. It encodes CASSHRTGSNQPQHF.

The gene calls are TRBV28 and TRBJ2-4; 8 nucleotides agree with TRBD2. V shed 5 bases and J 2 bases; nucleotides not matched to a gene: 14. From germline, CDR1 is MDHEN and CDR2 SYDVKM. This CDR3 region has 18 residues. Here the CDR3 DNA reads TGTGCCAGCAGTCCCATCGGGGGGGGAGGCCTAACCAAAAACATTCAGTACTTC. Protein: CASSPIGGGGLTKNIQYF.

The chain recombines TRBV5-1 with TRBJ2-1; 11 bases are a match to TRBD2. The V segment lost 1 base and the J segment 8 bases; nucleotides outside the gene matches: 11. CDR1 SGHRS and CDR2 YFSETQ come from the germline V gene. The CDR3 is 17 residues long. CDR3 in amino acids: CASSLRPGLAVEDEQFF. CDR3 in DNA: TGCGCCAGCAGCTTGCGGCCGGGACTAGCGGTGGAGGATGAGCAGTTCTTC.